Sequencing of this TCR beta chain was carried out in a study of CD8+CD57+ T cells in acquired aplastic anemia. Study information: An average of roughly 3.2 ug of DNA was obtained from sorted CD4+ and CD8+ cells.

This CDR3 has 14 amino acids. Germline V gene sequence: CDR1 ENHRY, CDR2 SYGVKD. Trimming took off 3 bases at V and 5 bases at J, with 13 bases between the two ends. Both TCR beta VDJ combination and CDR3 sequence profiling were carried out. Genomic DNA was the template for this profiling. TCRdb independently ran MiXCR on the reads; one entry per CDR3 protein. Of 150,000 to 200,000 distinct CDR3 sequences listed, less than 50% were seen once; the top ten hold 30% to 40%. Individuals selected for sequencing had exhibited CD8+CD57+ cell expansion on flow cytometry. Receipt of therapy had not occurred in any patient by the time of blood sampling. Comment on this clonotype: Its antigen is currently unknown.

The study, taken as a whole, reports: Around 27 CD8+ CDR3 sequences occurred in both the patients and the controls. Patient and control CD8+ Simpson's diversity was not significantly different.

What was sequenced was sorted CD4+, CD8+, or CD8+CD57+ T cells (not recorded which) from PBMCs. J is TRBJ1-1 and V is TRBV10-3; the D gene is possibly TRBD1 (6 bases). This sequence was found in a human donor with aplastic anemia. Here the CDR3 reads CAISDASGETEAFF. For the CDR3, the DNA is TGTGCCATCAGTGACGCCTCAGGGGAAACTGAAGCTTTCTTT.